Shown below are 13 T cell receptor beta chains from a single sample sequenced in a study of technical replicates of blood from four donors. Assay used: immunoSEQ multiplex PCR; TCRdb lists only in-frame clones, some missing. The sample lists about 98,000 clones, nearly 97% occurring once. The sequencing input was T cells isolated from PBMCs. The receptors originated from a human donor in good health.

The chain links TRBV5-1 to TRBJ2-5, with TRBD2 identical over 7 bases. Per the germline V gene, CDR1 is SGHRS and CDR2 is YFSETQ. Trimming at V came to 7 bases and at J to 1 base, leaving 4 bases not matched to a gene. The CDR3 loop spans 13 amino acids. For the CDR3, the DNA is TGCGCCAGCCAACTAGCGACCCAAGAGACCCAGTACTTC. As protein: CASQLATQETQYF.

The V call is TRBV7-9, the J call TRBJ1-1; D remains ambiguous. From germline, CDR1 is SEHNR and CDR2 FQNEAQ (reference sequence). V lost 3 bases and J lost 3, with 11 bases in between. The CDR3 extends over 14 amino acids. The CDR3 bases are TGTGCCAGCAGCTTCGGGGAAAGGGACACTGAAGCTTTCTTT. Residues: CASSFGERDTEAFF.

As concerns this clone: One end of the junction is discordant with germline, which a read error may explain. CDR3 residues: CASSLGPAGVLFSF. The CDR3 DNA reads as TGTGCCAGCAGCTTAGGCCCAGCGGGAGTTCTTTTTAGCTTC. The genes are TRBV7-2 and TRBJ2-7; 8 bases match TRBD2. The CDR3 covers 14 residues. The germline CDR1 and CDR2 sequences are SGHTA and FQGNSA.

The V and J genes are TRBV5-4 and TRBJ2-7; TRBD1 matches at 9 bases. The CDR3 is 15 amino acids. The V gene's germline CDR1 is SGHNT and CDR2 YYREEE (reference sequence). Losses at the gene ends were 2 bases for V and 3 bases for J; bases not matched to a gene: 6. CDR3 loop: CASSFGTGSNYEQYF. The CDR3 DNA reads TGTGCCAGCAGCTTCGGGACAGGGTCGAACTACGAGCAGTACTTC. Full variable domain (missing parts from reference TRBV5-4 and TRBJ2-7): ETGVTQSPTHLIKTRGQQVTLRCSSQSGHNTVSWYQQALGQGPQFIFQYYREEENGRGNFPPRFSGLQFPNYSSELNVNALELDDSALYLCASSFGTGSNYEQYFGPGTRLTVT.

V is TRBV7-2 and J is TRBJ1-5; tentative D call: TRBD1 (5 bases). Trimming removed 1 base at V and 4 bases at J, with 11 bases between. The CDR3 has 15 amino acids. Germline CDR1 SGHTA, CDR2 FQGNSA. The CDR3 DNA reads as TGTGCCAGCAGCTTAGACCCAGGGTGGAATCAGCCCCAGCATTTT. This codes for CASSLDPGWNQPQHF.

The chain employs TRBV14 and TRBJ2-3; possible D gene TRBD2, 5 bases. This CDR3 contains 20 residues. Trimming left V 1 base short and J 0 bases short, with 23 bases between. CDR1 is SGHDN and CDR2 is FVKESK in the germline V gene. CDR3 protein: CASSQGVRTLEHTSTDTQYF. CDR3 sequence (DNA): TGTGCCAGCAGCCAAGGCGTAAGGACTCTAGAACACACTAGCACAGATACGCAGTATTTT.

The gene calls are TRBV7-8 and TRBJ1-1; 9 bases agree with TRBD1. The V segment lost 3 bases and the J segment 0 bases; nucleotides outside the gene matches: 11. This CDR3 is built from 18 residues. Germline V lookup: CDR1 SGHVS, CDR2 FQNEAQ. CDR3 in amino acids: CASSFPDRGAVMNTEAFF. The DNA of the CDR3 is TGTGCCAGCAGCTTTCCGGACAGGGGTGCCGTTATGAACACTGAAGCTTTCTTT.

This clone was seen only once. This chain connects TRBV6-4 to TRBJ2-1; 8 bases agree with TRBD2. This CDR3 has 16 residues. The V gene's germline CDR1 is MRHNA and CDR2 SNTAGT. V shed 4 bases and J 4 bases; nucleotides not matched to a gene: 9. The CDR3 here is CASSALGASGYNEQFF. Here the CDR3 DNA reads TGTGCCAGCAGTGCACTAGGGGCTAGCGGGTACAATGAGCAGTTCTTC.

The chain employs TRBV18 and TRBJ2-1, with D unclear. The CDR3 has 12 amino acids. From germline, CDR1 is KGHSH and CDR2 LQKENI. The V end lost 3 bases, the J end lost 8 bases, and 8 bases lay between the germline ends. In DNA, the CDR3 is TGTGCCAGCTCACCTTCGGTAGATGAGCAGTTCTTC. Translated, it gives CASSPSVDEQFF.

The CDR3, as DNA: TGTGCCAGCAGCCACCTAGCGGGAGGGCCGGAGAGTTACAATGAGCAGTTCTTC. The encoded protein is CASSHLAGGPESYNEQFF. V gene TRBV4-2 combines with J gene TRBJ2-1; 12 positions agree with TRBD2. V lost 3 bases, J lost 4 bases, and 10 bases stayed unmatched. The germline V gene encodes CDR1 LGHNA and CDR2 YNFKEQ. The CDR3 consists of 18 residues.

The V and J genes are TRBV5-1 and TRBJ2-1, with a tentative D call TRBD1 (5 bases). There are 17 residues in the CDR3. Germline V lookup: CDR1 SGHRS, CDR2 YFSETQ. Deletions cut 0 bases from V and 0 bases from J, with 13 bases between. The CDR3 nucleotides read TGCGCCAGCAGCTTGGTTGGGGCCCTGAGCTCCTACAATGAGCAGTTCTTC. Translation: CASSLVGALSSYNEQFF.

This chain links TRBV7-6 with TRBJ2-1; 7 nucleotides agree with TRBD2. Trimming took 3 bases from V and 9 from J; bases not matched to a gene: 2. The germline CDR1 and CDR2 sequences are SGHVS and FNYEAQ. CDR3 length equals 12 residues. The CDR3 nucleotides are TGTGCCAGCAGCTTGACTAGCAGTGAGCAGTTCTTC. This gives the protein CASSLTSSEQFF.

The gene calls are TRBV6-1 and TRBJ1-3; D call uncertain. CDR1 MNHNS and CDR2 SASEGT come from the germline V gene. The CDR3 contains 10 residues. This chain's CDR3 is CVVAGNTIYF. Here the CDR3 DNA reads TGTGTAGTCGCTGGAAACACCATATATTTT.